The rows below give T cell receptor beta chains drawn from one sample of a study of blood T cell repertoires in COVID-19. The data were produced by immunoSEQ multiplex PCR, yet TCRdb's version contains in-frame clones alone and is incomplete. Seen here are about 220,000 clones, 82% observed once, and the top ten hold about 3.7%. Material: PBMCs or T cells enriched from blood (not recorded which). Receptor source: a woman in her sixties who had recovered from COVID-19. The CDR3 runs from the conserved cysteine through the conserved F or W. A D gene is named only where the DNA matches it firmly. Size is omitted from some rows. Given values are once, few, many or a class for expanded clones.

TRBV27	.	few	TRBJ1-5	TGTGCCAGCAGTTTATCGTGGACAGTAAATCAGCCCCAGCATTTT	CASSLSWTVNQPQHF
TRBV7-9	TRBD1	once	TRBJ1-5	TGTGCCAGCAGCTTAGGGGGACAGAATCAGCCCCAGCATTTT	CASSLGGQNQPQHF
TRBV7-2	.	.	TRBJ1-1	TGTGCCAGCAGCTCCAATTGGGCTGGGACTGAAGCTTTCTTT	CASSSNWAGTEAFF
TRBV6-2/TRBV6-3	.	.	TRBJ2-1	TGTGCCAGCAGTTACCTTTACAGGGCCGACAATGAGCAGTTCTTC	CASSYLYRADNEQFF
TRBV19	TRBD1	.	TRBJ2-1	TGTGCCAGTAGTACTCCGGGACAGGGGTCTGGGGGTGAGCAGTTCTTC	CASSTPGQGSGGEQFF
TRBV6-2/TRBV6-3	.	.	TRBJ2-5	TGTGCCAGCAGTTACTCAAGTCGAAGGGGATCGAGCCCGGATTTGGAGACCCAGTACTTC	CASSYSSRRGSSPDLETQYF
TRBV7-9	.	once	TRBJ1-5	TGTGCCAGCAGCGGCAGGGGTAGCAATCAGCCCCAGCATTTT	CASSGRGSNQPQHF
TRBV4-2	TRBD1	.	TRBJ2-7	TGTGCCAGCAGCCAAGTAGGACAGGGGATATCCTACGAGCAGTACTTC	CASSQVGQGISYEQYF
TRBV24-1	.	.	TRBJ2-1	TGTGCCACCAGTGATTTGCGACAGCTGAGCTCCTACAATGAGCAGTTCTTC	CATSDLRQLSSYNEQFF
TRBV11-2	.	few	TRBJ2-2	TGTGCCAGCAGCCTCGGACTCCCTAACGGGGAGCTGTTTTTT	CASSLGLPNGELFF
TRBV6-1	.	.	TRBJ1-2	TGTGCCAGCAGTGAAGCGCTCGACGGAACCCGCACGGGGGATTCCTATGGCTACACCTTC	CASSEALDGTRTGDSYGYTF
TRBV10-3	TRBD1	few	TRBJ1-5	TGTGCCATCAGTGGGGACAGGAGCAATCAGCCCCAGCATTTT	CAISGDRSNQPQHF
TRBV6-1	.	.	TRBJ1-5	TGTGCCAGCAGTGACGGACATATCGGCAATCAGCCCCAGCATTTT	CASSDGHIGNQPQHF
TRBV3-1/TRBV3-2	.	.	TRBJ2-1	TGTGCCAGCAGCCAAGATCCGAGGGTTTCCTACAATGAGCAGTTCTTC	CASSQDPRVSYNEQFF
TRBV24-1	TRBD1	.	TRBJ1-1	TGTGCCACCAGTGATAGACAGGGCCGCGACACTGAAGCTTTCTTT	CATSDRQGRDTEAFF
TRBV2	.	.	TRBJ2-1	TGTGCCAGCAGTCCCGGTTACAATGAGCAGTTCTTC	CASSPGYNEQFF
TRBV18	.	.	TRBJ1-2	TGTGCCAGCTCACCCTACAGGGTCCGGGGAGGCTACACCTTC	CASSPYRVRGGYTF
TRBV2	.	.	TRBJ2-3	TGTGCCAGCACTAGTGTAAGCGCGGGTTCAGATACGCAGTATTTT	CASTSVSAGSDTQYF
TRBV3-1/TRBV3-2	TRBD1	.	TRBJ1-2	TGTGCCAGCAGCCAACAAACAGGGGATGGCTACACCTTC	CASSQQTGDGYTF
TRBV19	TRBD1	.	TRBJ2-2	TGTGCCAGTAGTCGGAGACAGGGGCCGAACACCGGGGAGCTGTTTTTT	CASSRRQGPNTGELFF
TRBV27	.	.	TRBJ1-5	TGTGCCAGCAGCCCCAGGGATAGCAATCAGCCCCAGCATTTT	CASSPRDSNQPQHF
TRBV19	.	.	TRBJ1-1	TGTGCCAGTAGTATAGGGCGGGGGCTGGGCACTGAAGCTTTCTTT	CASSIGRGLGTEAFF
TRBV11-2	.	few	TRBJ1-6	TGTGCCAGCAGCCTGACCACGGCGCGGGATTCACCCCTCCACTTT	CASSLTTARDSPLHF
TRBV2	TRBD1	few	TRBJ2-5	TGTGCCAGCAGTGGGACAGGGCGTCAAGAGACCCAGTACTTC	CASSGTGRQETQYF
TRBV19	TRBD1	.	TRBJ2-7	TGTGCCAGTAGTATGGGCAGGGGGCTTTCCTACGGACAGTACTTC	CASSMGRGLSYGQYF
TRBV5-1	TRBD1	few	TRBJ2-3	TGCGCCAGCAGCTTGGGGACAGGGAAATATTATACGCAGTATTTT	CASSLGTGKYYTQYF
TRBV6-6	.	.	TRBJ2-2	TGTGCCAGCAGTTATTTAAACACCGGGGAGCTGTTTTTT	CASSYLNTGELFF
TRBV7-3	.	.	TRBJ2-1	TGTGCCAGCAGCCGGACAGCCTACAATGAGCAGTTCTTC	CASSRTAYNEQFF
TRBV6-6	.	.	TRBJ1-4	TGTGCCAGCAGTTACTGGGGGGAGAATGAAAAACTGTTTTTT	CASSYWGENEKLFF
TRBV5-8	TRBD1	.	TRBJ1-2	TGTGCCAGCAGCGAGGACAGGGAGGGGGATGGCTACACCTTC	CASSEDREGDGYTF
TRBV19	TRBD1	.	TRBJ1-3	TGTGCCAGTAGGAGGACAGGTGGAAACACCATATATTTT	CASRRTGGNTIYF
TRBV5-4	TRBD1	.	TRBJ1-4	TGTGCCAGCAGGCAACAGGGGGCAAGTGAAAAACTGTTTTTT	CASRQQGASEKLFF
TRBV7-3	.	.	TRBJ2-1	TGTGCCAGCAGCTTAAGGGGGCGCTACAATGAGCAGTTCTTC	CASSLRGRYNEQFF
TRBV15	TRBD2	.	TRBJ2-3	TGTGCCACCCTTGCGGGAGCCTTTGGGGATACGCAGTATTTT	CATLAGAFGDTQYF
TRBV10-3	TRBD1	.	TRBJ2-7	TGTGCCATCGCCGGACAGGGGAACGAGCAGTACTTC	CAIAGQGNEQYF
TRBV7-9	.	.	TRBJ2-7	TGTGCCAGCAGCTTGTCATGGGAGAAGGAGTACTTC	CASSLSWEKEYF
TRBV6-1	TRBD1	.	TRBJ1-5	TGTGCCAGCAGTGATGGACAGGGTGGAGGTCAGCCCCAGCATTTT	CASSDGQGGGQPQHF
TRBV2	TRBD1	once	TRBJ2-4	TGTGCCAGCAGTGAAGGGACAGGGAAAAACATTCAGTACTTC	CASSEGTGKNIQYF
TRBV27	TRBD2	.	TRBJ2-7	TGTGCCAGCAGTTTAGCCGGAGCGGGATTCTCTTCCTACGAGCAGTACTTC	CASSLAGAGFSSYEQYF
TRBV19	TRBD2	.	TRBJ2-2	TGTGCCAGTAGTAGATCAGGACTAGCGGGGGGCACCGGGGAGCTGTTTTTT	CASSRSGLAGGTGELFF
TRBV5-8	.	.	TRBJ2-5	TGTGCCAGCAGCTTTGGTAGGGGTTTTCAAGAGACCCAGTACTTC	CASSFGRGFQETQYF
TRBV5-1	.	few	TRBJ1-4	TGCGCCAGCAGCTTTTCGCAGGGCGGTGAAAAACTGTTTTTT	CASSFSQGGEKLFF
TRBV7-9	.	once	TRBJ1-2	TGTGCCAGCAGCTTAGACACCTATGGCTACACCTTC	CASSLDTYGYTF
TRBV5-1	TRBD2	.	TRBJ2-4	TGCGCCAGCGGGACTAGCGGGAGTGGTAAAAACATTCAGTACTTC	CASGTSGSGKNIQYF
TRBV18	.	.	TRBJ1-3	TGTGCCAGCTCACCGTCGGGGATATCTGGAAACACCATATATTTT	CASSPSGISGNTIYF
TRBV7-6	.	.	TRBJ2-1	TGTGCCAGCAGCCCTAACCAGGGTAGGTCGTACAATGAGCAGTTCTTC	CASSPNQGRSYNEQFF
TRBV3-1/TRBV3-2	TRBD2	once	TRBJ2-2	TGTGCCAGCAGCAGTAGCGGGAGGTACACCGGGGAGCTGTTTTTT	CASSSSGRYTGELFF
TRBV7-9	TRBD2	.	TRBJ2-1	TGTGCCAGCAGCTTAGCCCGGACTAGCGGGAGCTACAATGAGCAGTTCTTC	CASSLARTSGSYNEQFF